This T cell receptor (beta chain) was sequenced for a study of spatial heterogeneity in lung cancer. As for time point: sample taken at primary tumor resection. The donors, around 72 patients with untreated early-stage non-small cell lung cancer, provided the samples. Sequencing of whole RNA from tumor, nontumor lung or frozen PBMC involved no sorting. TCRdb passed the 5' RACE reads through MiXCR, listing each CDR3 protein once. Of around 9,800 distinct CDR3 sequences in the sample, around 6.3% are singletons; the top ten hold under 30%. This clonotype was counted only a few times. V lost 6 bases and J lost 2; bases outside the gene matches: 9. CDR1 MNHNY and CDR2 SVGAGI come from the germline V gene (reference sequence). The CDR3 has 16 amino acids.

The J gene is TRBJ2-2, the V gene TRBV6-6, with TRBD2 matching 7 bases. Sequenced here: PBMCs, sampled at surgery. This TCR was sampled from a male donor with early-stage non-small cell lung cancer. CDR3 in amino acids: CASRSPGGVNTGELFF. CDR3 in DNA: TGTGCCAGCAGGTCCCCGGGGGGAGTCAACACCGGGGAGCTGTTTTTT.